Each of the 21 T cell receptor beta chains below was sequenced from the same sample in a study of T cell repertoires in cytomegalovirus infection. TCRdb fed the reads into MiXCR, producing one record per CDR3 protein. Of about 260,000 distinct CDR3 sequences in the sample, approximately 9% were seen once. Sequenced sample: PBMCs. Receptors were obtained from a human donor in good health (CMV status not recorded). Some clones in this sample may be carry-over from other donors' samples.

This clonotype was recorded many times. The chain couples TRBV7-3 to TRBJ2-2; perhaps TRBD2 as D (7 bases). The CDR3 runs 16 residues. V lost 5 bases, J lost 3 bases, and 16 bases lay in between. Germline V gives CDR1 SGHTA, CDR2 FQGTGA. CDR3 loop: CASSRRGGADTGELFF. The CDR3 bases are TGTGCCAGCAGCCGTAGAGGGGGGGCAGACACCGGGGAGCTGTTTTTT.

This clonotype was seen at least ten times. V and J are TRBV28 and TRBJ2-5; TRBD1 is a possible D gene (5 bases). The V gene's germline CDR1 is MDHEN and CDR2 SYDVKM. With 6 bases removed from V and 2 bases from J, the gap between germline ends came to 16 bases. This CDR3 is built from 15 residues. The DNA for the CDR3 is TGTGCCAGCAGCCCACTAAACAGGTTACAAGAGACCCAGTACTTC. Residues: CASSPLNRLQETQYF.

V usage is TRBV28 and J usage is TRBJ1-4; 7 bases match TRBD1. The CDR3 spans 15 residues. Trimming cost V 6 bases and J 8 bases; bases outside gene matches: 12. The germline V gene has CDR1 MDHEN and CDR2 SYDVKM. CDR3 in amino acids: CASRPTGQSSEKLFF. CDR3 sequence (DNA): TGTGCCAGCAGGCCGACGGGACAGAGTTCAGAAAAACTGTTTTTT.

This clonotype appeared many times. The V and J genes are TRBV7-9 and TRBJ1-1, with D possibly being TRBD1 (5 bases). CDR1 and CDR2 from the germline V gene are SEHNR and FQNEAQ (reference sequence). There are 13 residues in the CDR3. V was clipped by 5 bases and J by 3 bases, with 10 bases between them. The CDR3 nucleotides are TGTGCCAGCAGCCAACAGGTGGACACTGAAGCTTTCTTT. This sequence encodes CASSQQVDTEAFF.

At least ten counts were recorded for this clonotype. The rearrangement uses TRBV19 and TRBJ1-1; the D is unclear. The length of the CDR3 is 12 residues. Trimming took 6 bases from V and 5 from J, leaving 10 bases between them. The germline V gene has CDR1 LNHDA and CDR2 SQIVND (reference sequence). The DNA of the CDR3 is TGTGCCAGTAGACCAAGTACTACTGAAGCTTTCTTT. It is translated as CASRPSTTEAFF.

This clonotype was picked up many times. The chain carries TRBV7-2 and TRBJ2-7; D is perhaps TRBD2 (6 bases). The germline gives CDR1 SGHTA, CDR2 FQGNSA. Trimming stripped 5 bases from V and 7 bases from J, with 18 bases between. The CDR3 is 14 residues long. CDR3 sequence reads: CASSPTGLLGEQYF. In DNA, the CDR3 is TGTGCCAGCAGCCCGACGGGACTCCTTGGGGAGCAGTACTTC.

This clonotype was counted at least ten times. The chain's CDR3 is CASSPYSPGSPLHF. The CDR3 DNA is TGTGCCAGCAGCCCATATTCCCCCGGATCACCCCTCCACTTT. The rearrangement links TRBV28 to TRBJ1-6; D is uncertain. The CDR3 spans 14 residues. V was clipped by 6 bases and J by 10 bases, with 16 bases between them. Germline lookup yields CDR1 MDHEN and CDR2 SYDVKM.

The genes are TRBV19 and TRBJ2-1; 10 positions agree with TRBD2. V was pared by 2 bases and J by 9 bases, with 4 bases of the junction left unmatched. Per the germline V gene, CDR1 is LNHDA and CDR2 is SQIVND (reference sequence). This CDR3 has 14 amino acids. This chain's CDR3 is CASSIQTSGVEQFF. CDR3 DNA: TGTGCCAGTAGTATACAAACTAGCGGGGTTGAGCAGTTCTTC.

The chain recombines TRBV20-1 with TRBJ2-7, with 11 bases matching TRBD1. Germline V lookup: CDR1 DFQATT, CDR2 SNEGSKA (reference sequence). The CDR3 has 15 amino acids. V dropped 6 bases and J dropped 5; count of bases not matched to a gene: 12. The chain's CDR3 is CSAIAPGTGGDEQYF. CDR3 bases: TGCAGTGCAATCGCCCCCGGGACAGGGGGGGACGAGCAGTACTTC.

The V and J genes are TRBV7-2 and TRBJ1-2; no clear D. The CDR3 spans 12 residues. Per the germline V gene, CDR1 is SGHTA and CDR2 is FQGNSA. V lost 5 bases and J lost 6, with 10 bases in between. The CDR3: CASSLYTHGYTF. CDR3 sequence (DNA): TGTGCCAGCAGCCTTTACACCCATGGCTACACCTTC.

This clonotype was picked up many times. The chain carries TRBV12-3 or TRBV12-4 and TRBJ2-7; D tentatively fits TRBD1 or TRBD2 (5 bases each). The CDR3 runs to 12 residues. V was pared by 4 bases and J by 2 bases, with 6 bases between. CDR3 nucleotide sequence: TGTGCCAGCAGTTGGGACGCCTACGAGCAGTACTTC. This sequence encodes CASSWDAYEQYF.

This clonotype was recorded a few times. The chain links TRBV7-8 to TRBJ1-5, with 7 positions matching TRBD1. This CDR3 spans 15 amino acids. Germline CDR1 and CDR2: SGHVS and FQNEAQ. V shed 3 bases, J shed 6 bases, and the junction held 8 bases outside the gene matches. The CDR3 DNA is TGTGCCAGCAGCTTCCTACAGGGGCCGAGTCAGCCCCAGCATTTT. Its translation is CASSFLQGPSQPQHF.

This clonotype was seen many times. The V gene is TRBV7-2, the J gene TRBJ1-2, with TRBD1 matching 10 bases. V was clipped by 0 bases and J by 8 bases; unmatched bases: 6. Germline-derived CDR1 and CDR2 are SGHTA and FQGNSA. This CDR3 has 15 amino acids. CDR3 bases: TGTGCCAGCAGCTTAGCGGGGGGACAGGGGACAGGCTACACCTTC. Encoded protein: CASSLAGGQGTGYTF.

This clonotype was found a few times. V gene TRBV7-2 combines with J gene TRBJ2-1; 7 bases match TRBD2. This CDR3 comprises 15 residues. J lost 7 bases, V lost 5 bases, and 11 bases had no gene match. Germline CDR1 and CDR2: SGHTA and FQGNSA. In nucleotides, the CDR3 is TGTGCCAGCAGCCCTCTAGCGGTGTTTACAAATGAGCAGTTCTTC. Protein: CASSPLAVFTNEQFF. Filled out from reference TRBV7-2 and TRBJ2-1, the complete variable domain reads GAGVSQSPSNKVTEKGKDVELRCDPISGHTALYWYRQSLGQGLEFLIYFQGNSAPDKSGLPSDRFSAERTGGSVSTLTIQRTQQEDSAVYLCASSPLAVFTNEQFFGPGTRLTVL.

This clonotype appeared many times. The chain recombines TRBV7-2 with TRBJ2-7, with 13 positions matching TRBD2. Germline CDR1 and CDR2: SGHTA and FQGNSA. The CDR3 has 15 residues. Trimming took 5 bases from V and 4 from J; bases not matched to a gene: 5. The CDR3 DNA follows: TGTGCCAGCAGCCGGGCACTAGCGGGAGGGTACGAGCAGTACTTC. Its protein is CASSRALAGGYEQYF. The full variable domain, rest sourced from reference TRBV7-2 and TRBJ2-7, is GAGVSQSPSNKVTEKGKDVELRCDPISGHTALYWYRQSLGQGLEFLIYFQGNSAPDKSGLPSDRFSAERTGGSVSTLTIQRTQQEDSAVYLCASSRALAGGYEQYFGPGTRLTVT.

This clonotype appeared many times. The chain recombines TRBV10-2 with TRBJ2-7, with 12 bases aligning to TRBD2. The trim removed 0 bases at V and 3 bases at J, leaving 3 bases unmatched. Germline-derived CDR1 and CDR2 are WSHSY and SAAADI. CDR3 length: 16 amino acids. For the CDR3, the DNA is TGCGCCAGCAGTGAGTCCTGGACTAGCGGGAACTACGAGCAGTACTTC. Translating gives CASSESWTSGNYEQYF.

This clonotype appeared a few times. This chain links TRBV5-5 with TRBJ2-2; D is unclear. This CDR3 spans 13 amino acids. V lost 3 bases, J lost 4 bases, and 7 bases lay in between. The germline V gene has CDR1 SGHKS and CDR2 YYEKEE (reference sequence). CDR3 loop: CASSSLTTGELFF. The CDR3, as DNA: TGTGCCAGCAGCTCGCTCACCACCGGGGAGCTGTTTTTT.

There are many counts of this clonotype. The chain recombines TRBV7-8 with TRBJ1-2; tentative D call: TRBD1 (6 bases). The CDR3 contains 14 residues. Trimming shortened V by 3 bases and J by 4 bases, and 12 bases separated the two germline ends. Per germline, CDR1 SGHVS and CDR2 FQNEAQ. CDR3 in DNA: TGTGCCAGCAGCTTGTGGGGCAGGGGCTATGGCTACACCTTC. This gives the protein CASSLWGRGYGYTF.

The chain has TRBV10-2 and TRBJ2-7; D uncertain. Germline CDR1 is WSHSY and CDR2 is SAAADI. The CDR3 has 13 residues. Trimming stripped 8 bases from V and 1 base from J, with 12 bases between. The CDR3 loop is CASEEDGSYEQYF. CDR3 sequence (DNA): TGCGCCAGCGAAGAGGACGGTTCCTACGAGCAGTACTTC.

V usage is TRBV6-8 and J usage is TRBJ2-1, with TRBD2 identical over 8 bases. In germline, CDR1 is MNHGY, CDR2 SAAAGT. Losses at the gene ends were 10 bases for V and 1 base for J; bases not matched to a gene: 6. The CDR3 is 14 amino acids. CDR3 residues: CATQREMSYNEQFF. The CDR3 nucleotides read TGTGCCACCCAGCGGGAGATGTCCTACAATGAGCAGTTCTTC.

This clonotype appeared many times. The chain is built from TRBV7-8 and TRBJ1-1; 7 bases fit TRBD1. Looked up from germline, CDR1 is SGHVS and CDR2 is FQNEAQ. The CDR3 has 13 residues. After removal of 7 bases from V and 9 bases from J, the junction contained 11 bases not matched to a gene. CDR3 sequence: CASNLAPRGKAFF. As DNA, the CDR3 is TGTGCCAGCAACCTCGCCCCCAGGGGGAAAGCTTTCTTT.